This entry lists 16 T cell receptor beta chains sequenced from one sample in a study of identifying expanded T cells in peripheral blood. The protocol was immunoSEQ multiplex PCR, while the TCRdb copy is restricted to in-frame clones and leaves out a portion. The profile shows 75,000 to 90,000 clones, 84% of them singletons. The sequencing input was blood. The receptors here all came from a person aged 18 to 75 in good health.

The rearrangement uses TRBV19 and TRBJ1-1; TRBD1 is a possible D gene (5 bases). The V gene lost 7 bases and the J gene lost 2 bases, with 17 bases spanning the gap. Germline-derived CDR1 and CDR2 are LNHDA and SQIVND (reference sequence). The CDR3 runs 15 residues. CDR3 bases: TGTGCCAGTATTCCATTGGGGCAGCCCAACACTGAAGCTTTCTTT. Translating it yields CASIPLGQPNTEAFF.

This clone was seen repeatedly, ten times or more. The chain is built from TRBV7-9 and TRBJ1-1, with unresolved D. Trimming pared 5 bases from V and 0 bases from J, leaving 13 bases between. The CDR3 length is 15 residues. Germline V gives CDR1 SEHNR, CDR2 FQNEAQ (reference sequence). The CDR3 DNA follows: TGTGCCAGCAGCCACGGGTCAGATTTGAACACTGAAGCTTTCTTT. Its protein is CASSHGSDLNTEAFF. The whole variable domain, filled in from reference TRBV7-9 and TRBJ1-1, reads DTGVSQNPRHKITKRGQNVTFRCDPISEHNRLYWYRQTLGQGPEFLTYFQNEAQLEKSRLLSDRFSAERPKGSFSTLEIQRTEQGDSAMYLCASSHGSDLNTEAFFGQGTRLTVV.

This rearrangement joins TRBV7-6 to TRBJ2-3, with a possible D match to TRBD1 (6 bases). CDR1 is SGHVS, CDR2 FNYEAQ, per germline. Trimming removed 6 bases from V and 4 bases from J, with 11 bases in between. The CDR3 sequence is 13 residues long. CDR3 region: CASRLSGADTQYF. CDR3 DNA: TGTGCCAGCAGGCTATCAGGGGCAGATACGCAGTATTTT.

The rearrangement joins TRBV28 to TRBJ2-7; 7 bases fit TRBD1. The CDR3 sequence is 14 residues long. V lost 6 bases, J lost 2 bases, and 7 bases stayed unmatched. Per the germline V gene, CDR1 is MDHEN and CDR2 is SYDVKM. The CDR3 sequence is CASSLGTVTYEQYF. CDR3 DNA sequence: TGTGCCAGCAGCCTCGGGACAGTTACCTACGAGCAGTACTTC. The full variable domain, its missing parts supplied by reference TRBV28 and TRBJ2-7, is DVKVTQSSRYLVKRTGEKVFLECVQDMDHENMFWYRQDPGLGLRLIYFSYDVKMKEKGDIPEGYSVSREKKERFSLILESASTNQTSMYLCASSLGTVTYEQYFGPGTRLTVT.

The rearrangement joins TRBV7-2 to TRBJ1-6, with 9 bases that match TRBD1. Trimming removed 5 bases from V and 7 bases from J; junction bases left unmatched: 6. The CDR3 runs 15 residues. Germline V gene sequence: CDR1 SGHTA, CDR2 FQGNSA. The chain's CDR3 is CASSRDRAGNSPLHF. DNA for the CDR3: TGTGCCAGCAGCAGGGACAGGGCGGGGAATTCACCCCTCCACTTT.

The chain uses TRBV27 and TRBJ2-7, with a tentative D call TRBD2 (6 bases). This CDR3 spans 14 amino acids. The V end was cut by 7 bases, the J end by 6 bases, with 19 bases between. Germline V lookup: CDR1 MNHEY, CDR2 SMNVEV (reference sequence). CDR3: CASNKSGGEREQYF. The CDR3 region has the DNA TGTGCCAGCAACAAGTCCGGCGGGGAACGCGAGCAGTACTTC.

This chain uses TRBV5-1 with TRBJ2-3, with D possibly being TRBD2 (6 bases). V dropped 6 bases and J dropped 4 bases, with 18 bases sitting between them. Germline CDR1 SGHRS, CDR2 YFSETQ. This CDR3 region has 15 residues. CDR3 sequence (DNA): TGCGCCAGCACGAGCACCCAGGGCGGGGCAGATACGCAGTATTTT. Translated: CASTSTQGGADTQYF.

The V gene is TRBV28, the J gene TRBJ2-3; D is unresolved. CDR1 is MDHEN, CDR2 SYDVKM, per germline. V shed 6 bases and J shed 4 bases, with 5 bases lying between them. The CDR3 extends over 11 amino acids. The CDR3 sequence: CASSASDTQYF. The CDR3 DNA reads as TGTGCCAGCAGCGCCTCAGATACGCAGTATTTT. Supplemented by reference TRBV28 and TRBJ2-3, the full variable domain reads DVKVTQSSRYLVKRTGEKVFLECVQDMDHENMFWYRQDPGLGLRLIYFSYDVKMKEKGDIPEGYSVSREKKERFSLILESASTNQTSMYLCASSASDTQYFGPGTRLTVL.

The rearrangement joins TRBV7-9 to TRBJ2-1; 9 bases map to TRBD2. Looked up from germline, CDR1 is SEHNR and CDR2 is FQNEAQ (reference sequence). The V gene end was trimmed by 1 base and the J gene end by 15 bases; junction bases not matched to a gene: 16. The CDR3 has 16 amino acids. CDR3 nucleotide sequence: TGTGCCAGCAGCTTAGAAGGGCTAGCGGGATTAAAGGATCGGTTCTTC. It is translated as CASSLEGLAGLKDRFF.

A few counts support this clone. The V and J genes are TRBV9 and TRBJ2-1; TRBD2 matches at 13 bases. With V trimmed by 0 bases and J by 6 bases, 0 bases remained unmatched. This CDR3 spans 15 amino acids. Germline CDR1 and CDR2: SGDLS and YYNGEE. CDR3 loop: CASSVGTSGSNEQFF. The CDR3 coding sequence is TGTGCCAGCAGCGTAGGGACTAGCGGGAGCAATGAGCAGTTCTTC.

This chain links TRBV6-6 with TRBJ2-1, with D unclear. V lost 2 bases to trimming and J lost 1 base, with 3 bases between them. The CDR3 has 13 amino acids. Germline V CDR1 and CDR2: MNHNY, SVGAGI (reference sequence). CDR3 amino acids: CASSYASYNEQFF. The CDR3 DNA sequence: TGTGCCAGCAGTTACGCGTCCTACAATGAGCAGTTCTTC.

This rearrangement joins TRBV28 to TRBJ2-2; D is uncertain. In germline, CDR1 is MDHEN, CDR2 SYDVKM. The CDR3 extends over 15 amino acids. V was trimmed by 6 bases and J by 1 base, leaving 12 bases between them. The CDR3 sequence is CASSPPALNTGELFF. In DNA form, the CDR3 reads TGTGCCAGCAGCCCCCCGGCATTGAACACCGGGGAGCTGTTTTTT. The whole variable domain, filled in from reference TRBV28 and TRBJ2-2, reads DVKVTQSSRYLVKRTGEKVFLECVQDMDHENMFWYRQDPGLGLRLIYFSYDVKMKEKGDIPEGYSVSREKKERFSLILESASTNQTSMYLCASSPPALNTGELFFGEGSRLTVL.

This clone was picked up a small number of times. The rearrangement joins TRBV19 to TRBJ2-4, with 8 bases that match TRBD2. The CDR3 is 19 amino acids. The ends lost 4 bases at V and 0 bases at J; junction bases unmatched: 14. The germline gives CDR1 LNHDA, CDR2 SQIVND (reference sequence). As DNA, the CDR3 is TGTGCCAGTAGTAACTACGGACTAGCCAGCGGGATAGCCAAAAACATTCAGTACTTC. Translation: CASSNYGLASGIAKNIQYF.

The CDR3 DNA reads as TGTGCCAGCGGGTATGCCGGTGAGGGGGCCAATGAGCAGTTCTTC. Translated: CASGYAGEGANEQFF. J is TRBJ2-1 and V is TRBV7-3; 7 nucleotides align to TRBD1. CDR3 length: 15 residues. From germline, CDR1 is SGHTA and CDR2 FQGTGA. Germline trimming cut 8 bases from V and 6 bases from J; bases unmatched to any gene: 13.

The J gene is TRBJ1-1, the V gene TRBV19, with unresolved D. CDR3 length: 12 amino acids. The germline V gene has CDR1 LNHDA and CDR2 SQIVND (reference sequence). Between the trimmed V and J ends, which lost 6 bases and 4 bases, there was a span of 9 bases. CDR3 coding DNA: TGTGCCAGTAGGGGCGTAGGCACTGAAGCTTTCTTT. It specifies CASRGVGTEAFF.

This CDR3 reads CASSDAGTGDSNQPQHF. The CDR3 DNA is TGTGCCAGCAGTGACGCCGGAACAGGGGATAGCAATCAGCCCCAGCATTTT. V is TRBV6-4 and J is TRBJ1-5; TRBD1 agrees at 7 bases. The trim removed 2 bases at V and 0 bases at J, leaving 7 bases unmatched. The CDR3 covers 17 residues. CDR1 and CDR2 (germline): MRHNA, SNTAGT.